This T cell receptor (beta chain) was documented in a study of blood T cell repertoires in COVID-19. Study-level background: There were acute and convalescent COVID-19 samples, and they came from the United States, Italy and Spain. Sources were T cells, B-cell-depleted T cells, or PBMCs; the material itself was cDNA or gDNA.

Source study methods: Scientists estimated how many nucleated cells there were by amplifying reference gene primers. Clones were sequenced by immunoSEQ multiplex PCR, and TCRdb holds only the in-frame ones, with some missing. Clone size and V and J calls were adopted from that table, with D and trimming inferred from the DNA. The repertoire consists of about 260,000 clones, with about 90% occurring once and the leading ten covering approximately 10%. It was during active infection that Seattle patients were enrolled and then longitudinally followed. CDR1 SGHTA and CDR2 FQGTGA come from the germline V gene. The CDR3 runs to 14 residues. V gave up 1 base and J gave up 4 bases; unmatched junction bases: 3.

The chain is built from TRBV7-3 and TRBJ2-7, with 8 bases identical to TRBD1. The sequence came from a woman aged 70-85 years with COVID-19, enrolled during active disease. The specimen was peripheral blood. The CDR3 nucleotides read TGTGCCAGCAGCTTAAGGACAGGGCTATACGAGCAGTACTTC. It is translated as CASSLRTGLYEQYF.